Included here is one T cell receptor beta chain sequence, with context. These data are taken from a study of identical twins. TCRdb processed the 5' RACE reads anew with MiXCR; each CDR3 protein has one entry. In the table there are around 670,000 distinct CDR3 sequences, 5.5% to 6.5% of which are singletons. Sequenced sample: naive T cells sorted from blood. The source is a man between 18 and 35 years old in good health.

The CDR3 DNA follows: TGTGCCAGCAGCCCACTGACAGGGGTATTAATCGGAGCTTTCTTT. Residues: CASSPLTGVLIGAFF. The chain links TRBV7-8 to TRBJ1-1; 8 bases line up with TRBD1. Germline loops: CDR1 SGHVS, CDR2 FQNEAQ. This CDR3 has 15 amino acids. V gave up 5 bases and J gave up 10 bases; unmatched junction bases: 15.